This TCR beta chain emerged from a study of Graves' ophthalmopathy and Graves' hyperthyroidism. Study conclusions and caveats: Among expanded thyroid clonotypes above 0.001 frequency, most also occurred in blood.

On this clonotype: Its matching antigen is unknown.

Trimming shortened V by 0 bases and J by 11 bases, and 14 bases separated the two germline ends. The CDR3 sequence is 14 residues long. Germline assignment: CDR1 SGDLS and CDR2 YYNGEE. Moderate-to-severe activity, CAS at least 3, NOSPECS at least 4 and duration under 3 months characterized donors with ophthalmopathy. Exclusion applied to patients with other autoimmune diseases, uncontrolled infections, pregnancy or lactation. The PBMCs had their origin in around 9.1 ml of fresh peripheral blood. RNA served as the template for amplifying TCR beta CDR3 regions. First-round RT-PCR with HTBI primers preceded a second-round multiplex PCR. TCRdb reanalysed the multiplex PCR reads using MiXCR and keeps one entry per CDR3 protein. This sample has almost 750,000 distinct CDR3 sequences, with 40% found just once.

The sequenced sample was peripheral blood. The TCR was taken from an adult man with Graves' ophthalmopathy. The rearrangement uses TRBV9 and TRBJ1-4, with a weak D call TRBD1 (6 bases). The CDR3 protein is CASSVGDTVWKLFF. The CDR3 DNA sequence: TGTGCCAGCAGCGTAGGGGACACTGTCTGGAAACTGTTTTTT.